The sample holds a few counts of the clone carrying this T cell receptor (beta chain). Its target is not known. This specimen comes from a study of naive and memory T cell subsets. After the first PCR, alpha and beta chain libraries were processed separately. CD4 T cells were positively selected, then CD8 T cells from the CD4-negative fraction. Two oligonucleotides, mixed equimolar, formed the beta constant-region primer covering TRBC1 and TRBC2. MiXCR, run by TCRdb on the UMI-ligation and nested PCR reads, gives a single entry per CDR3 protein. The sample consists of around 160,000 distinct CDR3 sequences, 15% to 20% of them appearing once. The CDR3 has 11 amino acids. The V and J ends lost 9 bases and 8 bases respectively, with 11 bases between them. The germline CDR1 and CDR2 sequences are SNHLY and FYNNEI. Overall study findings and caveats: Between naive and memory subsets, TCR abundance power law exponents differed. Each distinct alpha or beta sequence counts as one clonotype.

The clonotype comes from a human donor in good health. This rearrangement joins TRBV2 to TRBJ2-1, with a possible D match to TRBD2 (5 bases). Sequences were obtained from naive CD4+ T cells from blood. This chain's CDR3 is CARGLRDEQFF. CDR3 bases: TGTGCCAGGGGCTTGAGGGATGAGCAGTTCTTC. The full variable domain, completed using reference TRBV2 and TRBJ2-1, is EPEVTQTPSHQVTQMGQEVILRCVPISNHLYFYWYRQILGQKVEFLVSFYNNEISEKSEIFDDQFSVERPDGSNFTLKIRSTKLEDSAMYFCARGLRDEQFFGPGTRLTVL.